The rows below give T cell receptor beta chains drawn from one sample of a study of shared clonotypes between healthy human individuals. Libraries were prepared by immunoSEQ multiplex PCR; TCRdb keeps only in-frame clonotypes and omits some of them. The sample lists 2 million to 3 million clones; 85% to 95% were seen once. Sequencing input: naive CD4+ T cells sorted from blood. The receptors were sampled from a man between 18 and 35 years old in good health. The CDR3 runs from the conserved cysteine through the conserved F or W. Each record gives: J gene, V gene, D gene, clone size, CDR3 DNA, CDR3 protein. A D gene is named only where the DNA matches it firmly. The size field is filled for only some rows; it gives once, few, many or a size class.

TRBJ2-3 | TRBV5-6 | TRBD1 | once | TGTGCCAGCACCTTCGGGGACAGGGGGGCAGATACGCAGTATTTT | CASTFGDRGADTQYF
TRBJ1-5 | TRBV2 | TRBD1 | - | TGTGCCAGCAGTGAAGGGGCAGGGGGCACTCAGCCCCAGCATTTT | CASSEGAGGTQPQHF
TRBJ2-6 | TRBV5-6 | - | - | TGTGCCAGCAGCCCGGGCCTTTTTAGCTCTGGGGCCAACGTCCTGACTTTC | CASSPGLFSSGANVLTF
TRBJ2-3 | TRBV30 | TRBD2 | - | TGTGCCTGGAGTGTGGGACTAGCGGGGGATACGCAGTATTTT | CAWSVGLAGDTQYF
TRBJ2-7 | TRBV10-3 | TRBD2 | - | TGTGCCATCAGTGAACTAGCGAGCTCCTACGAGCAGTACTTC | CAISELASSYEQYF
TRBJ2-3 | TRBV25-1 | - | - | TGTGCCAGCAGTGTGGCGGGCAGTACAGATACGCAGTATTTT | CASSVAGSTDTQYF
TRBJ2-1 | TRBV28 | - | - | TGTGCCAGCAGTTTATTCACCGGCAATGAGCAGTTCTTC | CASSLFTGNEQFF
TRBJ1-5 | TRBV4-1 | - | few | TGCGCCAGCAGCCAAGATGGATGGGGGAGGAATCAGCCCCAGCATTTT | CASSQDGWGRNQPQHF
TRBJ2-3 | TRBV9 | - | - | TGTGCCAGCAGCGTCCTAGGGGGGAGCACAGATACGCAGTATTTT | CASSVLGGSTDTQYF
TRBJ1-1 | TRBV14 | TRBD1 | - | TGTGCCAGCAGCCGATTGACAGGGGGGTCGGAAGCTTTCTTT | CASSRLTGGSEAFF
TRBJ2-4 | TRBV7-2 | - | - | TGTGCCAGCAGTCTAGCGGTGGCACAGGGGGAAAACATTCAGTACTTC | CASSLAVAQGENIQYF
TRBJ2-2 | TRBV18 | - | - | TGTGCCAGCTCACCCGTATCAGGGTACACCGGGGAGCTGTTTTTT | CASSPVSGYTGELFF
TRBJ1-1 | TRBV28 | - | - | TGTGCCAGCAGTACGCGCCCAGGCACTGAAGCTTTCTTT | CASSTRPGTEAFF
TRBJ1-1 | TRBV5-4 | TRBD1 | - | TGTGCCAGCAGCTTACCGACAGGGTCGGTGAACACTGAAGCTTTCTTT | CASSLPTGSVNTEAFF